This entry lists 31 T cell receptor beta chains sequenced from one sample in a study of T-cell memory formation after mild COVID-19. TCRdb re-called the 5' RACE reads through MiXCR, storing one row per CDR3 protein. Of roughly 170,000 distinct CDR3 sequences in the sample, less than 20% were seen once. The material sequenced was PBMCs or a T cell subset sorted from them (not recorded which). The receptors derive from a man aged 18 to 30 who had mild COVID-19 (a few samples of this study predate the infection). Cell type and time point are not known.

This chain links TRBV7-9 with TRBJ2-2; D gene unclear. The germline V gene encodes CDR1 SEHNR and CDR2 FQNEAQ (reference sequence). The CDR3 is 18 amino acids. The V gene lost 7 bases and the J gene lost 1 base, with 22 bases spanning the gap. CDR3 sequence (DNA): TGTGCCAGCACCCTAGTCGGTGCCTCCGTCCTGAACACCGGGGAGCTGTTTTTT. Protein: CASTLVGASVLNTGELFF.

The V gene is TRBV7-2, the J gene TRBJ2-5, with D perhaps TRBD1 or TRBD2 (6 bases each). This CDR3 comprises 15 residues. CDR1 is SGHTA, CDR2 FQGNSA, per germline. V dropped 2 bases and J dropped 3 bases, with 13 bases sitting between them. CDR3 amino acids: CASSLMGGLKETQYF. The CDR3 DNA reads as TGTGCCAGCAGCTTAATGGGGGGCCTAAAAGAGACCCAGTACTTC.

This clonotype turned up a few times. CDR3 DNA sequence: TGCGCCAGCAGACGGGAGCAGACGAACACCGGGGAGCTGTTTTTT. It is translated as CASRREQTNTGELFF. The chain couples TRBV4-1 to TRBJ2-2; D is perhaps TRBD2 (6 bases). The CDR3 totals 15 residues. Germline V gene lookup returns CDR1 MGHRA and CDR2 YSYEKL. V was cut by 6 bases and J by 0 bases, with 11 bases left in between.

Regarding this clonotype: The junction departs from germline at one end; a sequencing error may be responsible. The chain carries TRBV11-2 and TRBJ2-2; 9 nucleotides agree with TRBD1. CDR1 and CDR2 (germline): SGHAT, FQNNGV. This CDR3 comprises 15 residues. CDR3 sequence: CASSFPDRGTGEMFF. CDR3 DNA: TGTGCCAGCAGCTTTCCAGACAGGGGGACCGGGGAGATGTTTTTT.

V and J are TRBV20-1 and TRBJ2-3; D perhaps matches TRBD2 (5 bases). Looked up from germline, CDR1 is DFQATT and CDR2 is SNEGSKA (reference sequence). V was shortened by 5 bases and J by 1 base, with 13 bases between the two germline ends. This CDR3 contains 14 residues. As DNA, the CDR3 is TGCAGTGCTGTCCTTAGGACTGGCACAGATACGCAGTATTTT. Translating gives CSAVLRTGTDTQYF.

V is TRBV20-1 and J is TRBJ2-5; no firm D call. This CDR3 has 12 amino acids. V gave up 4 bases and J gave up 2 bases, with 8 bases separating them. CDR1 and CDR2 (germline): DFQATT, SNEGSKA (reference sequence). The CDR3 is CSAKGRQETQYF. CDR3 nucleotide sequence: TGCAGTGCTAAGGGCAGACAAGAGACCCAGTACTTC.

The chain employs TRBV18 and TRBJ2-1, with a tentative D call TRBD1 (6 bases). CDR3 length equals 17 residues. The germline V and J ends were trimmed by 2 bases and 3 bases, with 17 bases remaining between them. From germline, CDR1 is KGHSH and CDR2 LQKENI. CDR3 amino acids: CASSPFRGQRDYNEQFF. The CDR3 DNA sequence: TGTGCCAGCTCACCATTCAGGGGCCAACGTGACTACAATGAGCAGTTCTTC.

This clonotype was seen more than once but under ten times. This chain connects TRBV5-1 to TRBJ2-2; 8 bases fit TRBD1. CDR3 length: 17 residues. Germline CDR1 and CDR2: SGHRS and YFSETQ. Losses at the gene ends were 3 bases for V and 2 bases for J; bases not matched to a gene: 9. As DNA, the CDR3 is TGCGCCAGCAGCTCTCGGGCAGGGGGCTTTAACACCGGGGAGCTGTTTTTT. Translated: CASSSRAGGFNTGELFF.

The chain links TRBV24-1 to TRBJ2-1, with 11 nucleotides matching TRBD2. J was trimmed by 8 bases and V by 2 bases; bases with no gene match: 4. Germline V lookup: CDR1 KGHDR, CDR2 SFDVKD. The CDR3 consists of 15 residues. This CDR3 is CATSDSSGGIDEQFF. In DNA form, the CDR3 reads TGTGCCACCAGTGATTCTAGCGGGGGGATTGATGAGCAGTTCTTC.

The chain links TRBV4-3 to TRBJ1-5; TRBD1 might be the D (5 bases). The CDR3 extends over 17 amino acids. V lost 1 base to trimming and J lost 4 bases, with 17 bases between them. Germline V gene lookup returns CDR1 LGHNA and CDR2 YSLEER. CDR3 nucleotides: TGCGCCAGCAGCCAAGGATCGTGGGCAGGGATGAATCAGCCCCAGCATTTT. Its protein product is CASSQGSWAGMNQPQHF.

The chain joins TRBV7-6 to TRBJ2-5; 10 bases map to TRBD2. The CDR3 sequence is 18 residues long. Unmatched junction bases numbered 11, after V lost 2 bases and J lost 2 bases. Germline V gene sequence: CDR1 SGHVS, CDR2 FNYEAQ. Here the CDR3 reads CASSLRSGGADFQETQYF. The DNA for the CDR3 is TGTGCCAGCAGCTTACGGAGCGGGGGGGCCGACTTTCAAGAGACCCAGTACTTC.

This clonotype has only a few counts. The chain is built from TRBV7-2 and TRBJ1-5; 9 bases line up with TRBD1. The CDR3 covers 17 residues. CDR1 SGHTA and CDR2 FQGNSA come from the germline V gene. V shed 1 base and J 1 base; nucleotides not matched to a gene: 5. Here the CDR3 DNA reads TGTGCCAGCAGCTTAGGGGGAGGGACAGGGAGCAATCAGCCCCAGCATTTT. Translation: CASSLGGGTGSNQPQHF.

The chain combines TRBV7-3 with TRBJ2-3; 9 positions match TRBD2. Looked up from germline, CDR1 is SGHTA and CDR2 is FQGTGA. J gave up 3 bases and V 5 bases, and 9 bases lay outside the gene matches. This CDR3 is built from 16 residues. CDR3 in DNA: TGTGCCAGCAGCCCTGGGACTAGCTCGGCAACAGATACGCAGTATTTT. Its protein is CASSPGTSSATDTQYF.

The V and J genes are TRBV7-9 and TRBJ1-1, with 8 bases aligning to TRBD1. CDR1 is SEHNR, CDR2 FQNEAQ, per germline (reference sequence). The CDR3 sequence is 17 residues long. The V and J ends lost 5 bases and 0 bases, in that order; junction bases with no gene match: 11. The CDR3 DNA is TGTGCCAGCAGCCCGAGGACAGGGCTGAAAATGAACACTGAAGCTTTCTTT. It is translated as CASSPRTGLKMNTEAFF.

The chain uses TRBV24-1 and TRBJ2-2; TRBD1 matches 9 bases. The germline V gene encodes CDR1 KGHDR and CDR2 SFDVKD. The length of the CDR3 is 17 residues. Trimming took 6 bases from V and 1 from J; bases not matched to a gene: 8. The chain's CDR3 is CATSRLGTGLNTGELFF. CDR3 nucleotide sequence: TGTGCCACCAGTCGACTTGGGACAGGGTTGAACACCGGGGAGCTGTTTTTT.

The rearrangement joins TRBV11-3 to TRBJ2-1; TRBD1 agrees at 10 bases. J was trimmed by 8 bases and V by 1 base; bases with no gene match: 5. The CDR3 runs 15 residues. CDR1 is SGHNT, CDR2 YENEEA, per germline. The CDR3 reads CASSLAGDRGDEQFF. The CDR3 nucleotides read TGTGCCAGCAGCTTAGCGGGGGACAGGGGCGATGAGCAGTTCTTC. Full variable domain (rest looked up from reference TRBV11-3 and TRBJ2-1): EAGVVQSPRYKIIEKKQPVAFWCNPISGHNTLYWYLQNLGQGPELLIRYENEEAVDDSQLPKDRFSAERLKGVDSTLKIQPAELGDSAVYLCASSLAGDRGDEQFFGPGTRLTVL.

This clonotype has more than one count but fewer than ten. The CDR3 loop is CASRSDSYEQYF. CDR3 nucleotide sequence: TGTGCCAGCAGGTCGGACAGCTACGAGCAGTACTTC. The chain is built from TRBV6-2 or TRBV6-3 and TRBJ2-7; maybe TRBD1 (6 bases). The germline gives CDR1 MNHEY, CDR2 SVGEGT. The CDR3 extends over 12 amino acids. Trimming cost V 6 bases and J 3 bases, with 9 bases left between them.

This clonotype was observed a few times. The gene calls are TRBV7-2 and TRBJ2-1; possibly TRBD2 for D (6 bases). Looked up from germline, CDR1 is SGHTA and CDR2 is FQGNSA. The CDR3 is 15 residues long. Trimming cost V 7 bases and J 3 bases, with 16 bases left between them. The CDR3 bases are TGTGCCAGCATCCCACCCGCGGGGTTCTACAATGAGCAGTTCTTC. Translation gives CASIPPAGFYNEQFF.

The chain links TRBV7-9 to TRBJ1-6; 7 positions match TRBD1. This CDR3 spans 13 amino acids. In germline, CDR1 is SEHNR, CDR2 FQNEAQ (reference sequence). The V and J ends lost 5 bases and 11 bases, in that order; junction bases with no gene match: 6. The CDR3 DNA reads as TGTGCCAGCAGCCTAGACAGGGTGACACCCCTCCACTTT. It is translated as CASSLDRVTPLHF.

The V call is TRBV6-2 or TRBV6-3, the J call TRBJ2-7, with D maybe TRBD1 (6 bases). Deletions cut 6 bases from V and 2 bases from J, with 14 bases between. The V gene's germline CDR1 is MNHEY and CDR2 SVGEGT. The CDR3 loop spans 14 amino acids. This CDR3 reads CASSRDTITYEQYF. The CDR3, as DNA: TGTGCCAGCAGCCGGGACACCATCACCTACGAGCAGTACTTC.

There are many counts of this clonotype. The V gene is TRBV6-5, the J gene TRBJ2-2; TRBD2 matches at 10 bases. Trimming took 6 bases from V and 6 from J; bases not matched to a gene: 10. From germline, CDR1 is MNHEY and CDR2 SVGAGI. This CDR3 has 16 amino acids. The CDR3 region has the DNA TGTGCCAGCAGCCGACCTAGCGGGGGTCTCTCCGGGGAGCTGTTTTTT. It yields the protein CASSRPSGGLSGELFF.

This rearrangement joins TRBV3-1 to TRBJ2-7; D not certain. The CDR3 totals 12 residues. Trimming left V 0 bases short and J 6 bases short, with 6 bases between. Germline assignment: CDR1 LGHDT and CDR2 YNNKEL (reference sequence). CDR3 DNA sequence: TGTGCCAGCAGCCAAGAGAGCAGCGAGCAGTACTTC. Amino acids: CASSQESSEQYF.

The chain uses TRBV5-1 and TRBJ2-5; D is perhaps TRBD1 (6 bases). The CDR3 loop spans 15 amino acids. The germline V and J ends were trimmed by 4 bases and 2 bases, with 15 bases remaining between them. The V gene's germline CDR1 is SGHRS and CDR2 YFSETQ. The CDR3 is CASSRDNRVQETQYF. The CDR3, as DNA: TGCGCCAGCAGCCGAGATAACAGGGTTCAAGAGACCCAGTACTTC. Complete variable domain (other parts from reference TRBV5-1 and TRBJ2-5): KAGVTQTPRYLIKTRGQQVTLSCSPISGHRSVSWYQQTPGQGLQFLFEYFSETQRNKGNFPGRFSGRQFSNSRSEMNVSTLELGDSALYLCASSRDNRVQETQYFGPGTRLLVL.

The CDR3 bases are TGTGCCAGCAGCTTGGGTTTGGAGTCCTACAATGAGCAGTTCTTC. The encoded protein is CASSLGLESYNEQFF. This rearrangement joins TRBV5-5 to TRBJ2-1; D gene unclear. The CDR3 totals 15 residues. Germline CDR1 SGHKS, CDR2 YYEKEE (reference sequence). Deletions cut 0 bases from V and 1 base from J, with 8 bases between. Using reference TRBV5-5 and TRBJ2-1 for the parts outside the CDR3, the full variable domain is DAGVTQSPTHLIKTRGQQVTLRCSPISGHKSVSWYQQVLGQGPQFIFQYYEKEERGRGNFPDRFSARQFPNYSSELNVNALLLGDSALYLCASSLGLESYNEQFFGPGTRLTVL.

At least ten counts were recorded for this clonotype. The rearrangement uses TRBV28 and TRBJ2-3, with TRBD2 identical over 10 bases. CDR1 is MDHEN, CDR2 SYDVKM, per germline. The V gene end was trimmed by 0 bases and the J gene end by 7 bases; junction bases not matched to a gene: 4. The CDR3 contains 15 residues. This CDR3 reads CASSLWASGGYTQYF. DNA for the CDR3: TGTGCCAGCAGTTTATGGGCTAGCGGGGGCTATACGCAGTATTTT. The variable domain in full, completed from reference TRBV28 and TRBJ2-3, reads DVKVTQSSRYLVKRTGEKVFLECVQDMDHENMFWYRQDPGLGLRLIYFSYDVKMKEKGDIPEGYSVSREKKERFSLILESASTNQTSMYLCASSLWASGGYTQYFGPGTRLTVL.

The chain recombines TRBV5-1 with TRBJ2-1; D is ambiguous. The germline CDR1 and CDR2 sequences are SGHRS and YFSETQ. There are 11 residues in the CDR3. V was cut by 0 bases and J by 8 bases, with 3 bases left in between. The CDR3 protein is CASSLDHEQFF. The DNA of the CDR3 is TGCGCCAGCAGCTTGGACCATGAGCAGTTCTTC.

This clonotype was counted only a few times. This rearrangement joins TRBV15 to TRBJ2-1; perhaps D is TRBD1 or TRBD2 (5 bases each). The CDR3 has 17 amino acids. Germline CDR1 and CDR2: LNHNV and YYDKDF (reference sequence). V gave up 1 base and J gave up 0 bases, with 13 bases separating them. CDR3 sequence (DNA): TGTGCCACCAGCAGAGTTGGCCGGGACCTCTCCTACAATGAGCAGTTCTTC. It yields the protein CATSRVGRDLSYNEQFF.

This clonotype was recorded a few times. The V and J genes are TRBV20-1 and TRBJ1-2, with a possible D match to TRBD1 (6 bases). V was pared by 4 bases and J by 2 bases, with 8 bases between. The V gene's germline CDR1 is DFQATT and CDR2 SNEGSKA (reference sequence). This CDR3 region has 12 residues. The CDR3 reads CSANRANYGYTF. In DNA form, the CDR3 reads TGCAGTGCTAACAGGGCAAACTATGGCTACACCTTC.

This clonotype was picked up a small number of times. The chain has TRBV5-1 and TRBJ2-7; tentatively, D is TRBD1 (6 bases). V lost 5 bases and J 2 bases, leaving 14 bases between the germline ends. CDR1 and CDR2 from the germline V gene are SGHRS and YFSETQ. This CDR3 has 14 amino acids. This CDR3 reads CASRVQGLAYEQYF. CDR3 sequence (DNA): TGCGCCAGCAGGGTACAGGGATTGGCCTACGAGCAGTACTTC.

CDR3 loop: CASSLERVGEQYF. The CDR3 coding sequence is TGTGCCAGCAGCTTAGAGCGGGTCGGGGAGCAGTACTTC. The J gene is TRBJ2-7, the V gene TRBV11-2, with a weak D call TRBD2 (5 bases). With 0 bases removed from V and 7 bases from J, the gap between germline ends came to 10 bases. The CDR3 is 13 residues long. Germline V gene sequence: CDR1 SGHAT, CDR2 FQNNGV. Full variable domain (rest looked up from reference TRBV11-2 and TRBJ2-7): EAGVAQSPRYKIIEKRQSVAFWCNPISGHATLYWYQQILGQGPKLLIQFQNNGVVDDSQLPKDRFSAERLKGVDSTLKIQPAKLEDSAVYLCASSLERVGEQYFGPGTRLTVT.

This clonotype has just a few counts. V is TRBV9 and J is TRBJ2-5; D is undetermined. With 4 bases removed from V and 2 bases from J, the gap between germline ends came to 6 bases. The CDR3 sequence is 12 residues long. Germline lookup yields CDR1 SGDLS and CDR2 YYNGEE. CDR3 sequence reads: CASSPSQETQYF. DNA for the CDR3: TGTGCCAGCAGCCCCTCGCAAGAGACCCAGTACTTC.